Listed here are 20 T cell receptor beta chains from one sample, sequenced in a study of T cell repertoires in cytomegalovirus infection. TCRdb reprocessed the reads with MiXCR, giving one entry per CDR3 protein. The sample lists about 740,000 distinct CDR3 sequences, about a third occurring once. Sequencing was done on a sample of PBMCs. The source of these receptors is a human donor in good health (CMV status not recorded). Some clones in this sample may be carry-over from other donors' samples.

Turning to this clonotype: Mismatch with germline at one junction end may stem from a read error. The rearrangement links TRBV7-6 to TRBJ1-3; TRBD1 is a possible D gene (5 bases). The germline CDR1 and CDR2 sequences are SGHVS and FNYEAQ. The CDR3 has 14 residues. The CDR3 here is CASSLVQGLNPIYF. The CDR3, as DNA: TGTGCCAGCAGCTTAGTCCAGGGACTAAACCCCATATATTTT.

This clonotype was seen many times. The V call is TRBV7-2, the J call TRBJ2-7, with TRBD1 as a possible D gene (5 bases). From germline, CDR1 is SGHTA and CDR2 FQGNSA. Trimming cost V 4 bases and J 0 bases, with 19 bases left between them. The length of the CDR3 is 17 residues. This chain's CDR3 is CASSSALGGASSYEQYF. CDR3 in DNA: TGTGCCAGCAGCTCCGCGTTGGGTGGGGCAAGCTCCTACGAGCAGTACTTC.

This clonotype was counted only a few times. This chain connects TRBV7-9 to TRBJ2-1, with 9 bases lining up with TRBD1. The CDR3 consists of 15 residues. Germline V gives CDR1 SEHNR, CDR2 FQNEAQ (reference sequence). The V gene end was trimmed by 4 bases and the J gene end by 8 bases; junction bases not matched to a gene: 9. CDR3 amino acids: CASSYYRGLVDEQFF. The CDR3 nucleotides read TGTGCCAGCAGCTATTACAGGGGGCTTGTCGATGAGCAGTTCTTC.

The chain recombines TRBV27 with TRBJ2-2; 12 nucleotides line up with TRBD2. V gave up 9 bases and J gave up 7 bases; unmatched junction bases: 6. The CDR3 runs to 14 residues. Per germline, CDR1 MNHEY and CDR2 SMNVEV (reference sequence). The CDR3 DNA reads as TGTGCCAGTTCCCGACTAGCGGGAGTCGGGGAGCTGTTTTTT. It yields the protein CASSRLAGVGELFF.

In its sample, this clonotype was seen many times. The genes are TRBV10-2 and TRBJ2-3; TRBD1 or TRBD2 may be the D gene (5 bases each). The CDR3 covers 14 residues. Trimming pared 2 bases from V and 1 base from J, leaving 7 bases between. Per germline, CDR1 WSHSY and CDR2 SAAADI. The CDR3 nucleotides are TGCGCCAGCAGTGAGCGGGGACGCACAGATACGCAGTATTTT. Translation gives CASSERGRTDTQYF.

The chain recombines TRBV28 with TRBJ1-1; TRBD1 matches 9 bases. This CDR3 region has 13 residues. Germline V CDR1 and CDR2: MDHEN, SYDVKM. V trimming: 6 bases; J trimming: 7 bases; junction bases outside the gene matches: 6. This CDR3 reads CASRAQGAGEAFF. DNA of the CDR3: TGTGCCAGCAGGGCACAGGGGGCGGGTGAAGCTTTCTTT. Drawing the rest from reference TRBV28 and TRBJ1-1, the complete variable domain is DVKVTQSSRYLVKRTGEKVFLECVQDMDHENMFWYRQDPGLGLRLIYFSYDVKMKEKGDIPEGYSVSREKKERFSLILESASTNQTSMYLCASRAQGAGEAFFGQGTRLTVV.

The table lists this clonotype with many counts. The CDR3 protein is CASIRHGETQYF. As DNA, the CDR3 is TGTGCCAGCATCCGACACGGAGAGACCCAGTACTTC. The rearrangement joins TRBV7-3 to TRBJ2-5; no clear D gene. The germline CDR1 and CDR2 sequences are SGHTA and FQGTGA. The V gene lost 7 bases and the J gene lost 4 bases, with 10 bases spanning the gap. This CDR3 has 12 amino acids.

The CDR3 is CASSHPGGPGELFF. CDR3 sequence (DNA): TGTGCCAGCAGCCACCCGGGAGGGCCCGGGGAGCTGTTTTTT. The chain has TRBV5-3 and TRBJ2-2; 8 nucleotides agree with TRBD2. TRBV5-3 is assigned to the ORF class and has an uncertain function. The CDR3 has 14 residues. V was pared by 8 bases and J by 6 bases, with 9 bases of the junction left unmatched.

The V gene is TRBV19, the J gene TRBJ1-1; possibly TRBD1 for D (5 bases). The CDR3 length is 17 residues. Trimming removed 6 bases from V and 4 bases from J, with 24 bases in between. Per germline, CDR1 LNHDA and CDR2 SQIVND (reference sequence). CDR3 in DNA: TGTGCCAGTAGCCCGGACAATTTGCAGCCGTACGTCACTGAAGCTTTCTTT. It specifies CASSPDNLQPYVTEAFF.

This chain joins TRBV29-1 and TRBJ2-1; 9 bases are shared with TRBD1. CDR3 length: 14 amino acids. Looked up from germline, CDR1 is SQVTM and CDR2 is ANQGSEA. The J segment lost 6 bases and the V segment lost 2 bases, leaving 5 bases of the junction unmatched. The DNA of the CDR3 is TGCAGCGTTGAAAAAGGACAGGGGTTCAATGAGCAGTTCTTC. Protein sequence: CSVEKGQGFNEQFF.

The V call is TRBV20-1, the J call TRBJ1-1; D is possibly TRBD1 (5 bases). Trimming cost V 5 bases and J 7 bases, with 20 bases left between them. Germline V gene data show CDR1 as DFQATT and CDR2 as SNEGSKA (reference sequence). CDR3 length: 14 residues. The chain's CDR3 is CSARGGHPSYEAFF. The CDR3 DNA reads as TGCAGTGCTCGGGGTGGACACCCTAGTTATGAAGCTTTCTTT.

In its sample, this clonotype was seen a few times. This rearrangement joins TRBV20-1 to TRBJ1-1; TRBD1 aligns across 8 bases. V lost 0 bases to trimming and J lost 4 bases; unmatched junction nucleotides: 13. The length of the CDR3 is 17 residues. CDR1 and CDR2 from the germline V gene are DFQATT and SNEGSKA (reference sequence). In nucleotides, the CDR3 is TGCAGTGCTAGAGATTTCCAGGGGGCGATCTCGGGCACTGAAGCTTTCTTT. Amino acid sequence: CSARDFQGAISGTEAFF.

Concerning this clonotype itself: A much larger clone is a single base away; this may be a read error. The chain combines TRBV7-2 with TRBJ2-1; 11 nucleotides line up with TRBD2. The CDR3 has 15 amino acids. V shed 3 bases, J shed 10 bases, and the junction held 8 bases outside the gene matches. Germline V lookup: CDR1 SGHTA, CDR2 FQGNSA. CDR3 residues: CASSFSGGEGKEQFF. Written as DNA, the CDR3 is TGTGCCAGCAGCTTTAGCGGGGGGGAGGGTAAGGAGCAGTTCTTC.

Concerning this clonotype itself: As the CDR3 is not closed by the conserved phenylalanine or tryptophan, this likely results from a read error. This chain links TRBV27 with TRBJ2-7; the match to TRBD1 covers 10 bases. Unmatched junction bases numbered 11, after V lost 5 bases and J lost 4 bases. The CDR3 covers 16 residues. Germline V lookup: CDR1 MNHEY, CDR2 SMNVEV (reference sequence). Here the CDR3 DNA reads TGTGCCAGCAGTGTTTCCGGACAGGGGGGAATATACGAGCAGTACTTA. This translates into CASSVSGQGGIYEQYL.

Comments on this clonotype: A single base separates this from a much larger clone, so it may be a read error. This chain joins TRBV28 and TRBJ2-1, with 8 nucleotides matching TRBD2. The germline CDR1 and CDR2 sequences are MDHEN and SYDVKM. CDR3 length: 15 amino acids. The CDR3 reads CSSSTPGLDYNEQFF. CDR3 DNA sequence: TGTTCCAGCTCGACCCCGGGACTAGATTACAATGAGCAGTTCTTC.

The chain links TRBV28 to TRBJ1-5; tentatively, D is TRBD1 (6 bases). Trimming cost V 6 bases and J 5 bases, with 17 bases left between them. CDR3 size: 15 residues. Germline assignment: CDR1 MDHEN and CDR2 SYDVKM. The CDR3 DNA sequence: TGTGCCAGCAGCCCCACAGGGAAAGGAGATCAGCCCCAGCATTTT. It codes for CASSPTGKGDQPQHF.

This rearrangement joins TRBV18 to TRBJ1-1; 12 bases line up with TRBD1. The CDR3 is 19 residues long. V gave up 3 bases and J gave up 3 bases; unmatched junction bases: 14. Germline loops: CDR1 KGHSH, CDR2 LQKENI. CDR3 loop: CASSPGTGGSLSWDTEAFF. The CDR3 bases are TGTGCCAGCTCACCCGGGACAGGGGGCTCGTTAAGTTGGGACACTGAAGCTTTCTTT.

This clonotype showed up many times. The chain uses TRBV28 and TRBJ1-1; no reliable D call. The CDR3 spans 16 residues. The V and J ends lost 6 bases and 3 bases respectively, with 20 bases between them. Germline assignment: CDR1 MDHEN and CDR2 SYDVKM. Here the CDR3 DNA reads TGTGCCAGCAGCCCCGCAGGAATTGACTGGTACACTGAAGCTTTCTTT. Translation: CASSPAGIDWYTEAFF.

The chain recombines TRBV28 with TRBJ2-7, with TRBD1 matching over 10 bases. V lost 6 bases to trimming and J lost 4 bases; unmatched junction nucleotides: 9. Germline CDR1 and CDR2: MDHEN and SYDVKM. This CDR3 is built from 15 residues. As DNA, the CDR3 is TGTGCCAGCAGACCAAACCGGGACAGGGGTTACGAGCAGTACTTC. This encodes CASRPNRDRGYEQYF.

Turning to this clonotype: Being one base from a much bigger clone, this may be a read error. The V call is TRBV7-8, the J call TRBJ1-1; D is perhaps TRBD1 (6 bases). Germline loops: CDR1 SGHVS, CDR2 FQNEAQ. The CDR3 runs 16 residues. V gave up 5 bases and J gave up 13 bases, with 29 bases separating them. The CDR3 here is CASSVVGRRQDPSGFF. The DNA of the CDR3 is TGTGCCAGCAGCGTAGTGGGGCGGAGACAGGACCCATCGGGTTTCTTT.